This T cell receptor beta chain was sequenced for a study of blood T cell repertoires in COVID-19. Produced via immunoSEQ multiplex PCR; TCRdb's table is partial and in-frame only. The sample gives about 200,000 clones, roughly four fifths of which show up once; about 10% is in the top ten. Germline values: CDR1 SGDLS, CDR2 YYNGEE. V dropped 2 bases and J dropped 7 bases, with 12 bases sitting between them. This CDR3 comprises 13 residues. The sample was PBMCs or T cells enriched from blood (not recorded which). The clonotype originates from a middle-aged man who had recovered from COVID-19. This rearrangement joins TRBV9 to TRBJ1-2, with D possibly being TRBD1 (5 bases). The CDR3 region has the DNA TGTGCCAGCAGCGTCGGTGACAGCCGTGGCTACACCTTC. Translation: CASSVGDSRGYTF. Full variable domain (remainder filled in from reference TRBV9 and TRBJ1-2): DSGVTQTPKHLITATGQRVTLRCSPRSGDLSVYWYQQSLDQGLQFLIQYYNGEERAKGNILERFSAQQFPDLHSELNLSSLELGDSALYFCASSVGDSRGYTFGSGTRLTVV.